The 17 T cell receptor beta chains reported below all come from one sample, sequenced in a study of blood T cell repertoires in COVID-19. Data came from immunoSEQ multiplex PCR; TCRdb stores just in-frame clones and leaves some out. Found here are around 280,000 clones, about 86% of them singletons; the top ten hold about 2.2%. Source material: peripheral blood. These receptors were collected from a woman in her 30s who had recovered from COVID-19.

The chain uses TRBV2 and TRBJ2-4; possible D gene TRBD2, 5 bases. V was shortened by 5 bases and J by 0 bases, with 14 bases between the two germline ends. The germline V gene has CDR1 SNHLY and CDR2 FYNNEI. The CDR3 has 16 residues. The DNA for the CDR3 is TGTGCCAGCAGTCCAACCCCGGGAATAGCCAAAAACATTCAGTACTTC. This sequence encodes CASSPTPGIAKNIQYF.

The gene calls are TRBV5-1 and TRBJ1-1, with unresolved D. Germline CDR1 SGHRS, CDR2 YFSETQ. The CDR3 has 12 amino acids. Trimming took off 5 bases at V and 5 bases at J, with 10 bases between the two ends. The CDR3 here is CASRTGSTEAFF. As DNA, the CDR3 is TGCGCCAGCAGAACGGGGAGTACTGAAGCTTTCTTT.

On this clone: Other DNA sequences in this specimen translate into the identical CDR3. The genes are TRBV6-1 and TRBJ1-2, with 7 bases aligning to TRBD1. The CDR3 covers 14 residues. J lost 2 bases, V lost 3 bases, and 3 bases had no gene match. The germline V gene encodes CDR1 MNHNS and CDR2 SASEGT. The CDR3 DNA sequence: TGTGCCAGCAGTGACCAGACAGGGAACTATGGCTACACCTTC. Translated: CASSDQTGNYGYTF.

J is TRBJ2-1 and V is TRBV12-5, with unresolved D. The germline V gene has CDR1 LGHNT and CDR2 FRNRAP. V lost 5 bases, J lost 6 bases, and 8 bases lay in between. CDR3 length: 12 amino acids. The CDR3 here is CASGGLSNEQFF. In DNA form, the CDR3 reads TGTGCTAGTGGTGGGCTCAGCAATGAGCAGTTCTTC.

The chain recombines TRBV21-1 with TRBJ2-2; the table's D call TRBD1 went unverified against the DNA. TRBV21-1 is flagged as a pseudogene. CDR3 length: 15 residues. The CDR3 loop reads CASKGDRARTGELFF. CDR3 in DNA: TGTGCCAGCAAAGGGGACAGGGCCAGGACCGGGGAGCTGTTTTTT.

The rearrangement joins TRBV19 to TRBJ2-4, with TRBD2 matching 8 bases. This CDR3 region has 20 residues. V dropped 3 bases and J dropped 2; count of bases not matched to a gene: 18. CDR1 and CDR2 from the germline V gene are LNHDA and SQIVND (reference sequence). For the CDR3, the DNA is TGTGCCAGTAGTATCGGGGGGTTTGGGGAGCGGGGGATCCCCAAAAACATTCAGTACTTC. Residues: CASSIGGFGERGIPKNIQYF.

This clone occurred once. V is TRBV11-1 and J is TRBJ1-1; 8 bases are a match to TRBD1. Germline CDR1 SGHAT, CDR2 FQDESV (reference sequence). Unmatched junction bases numbered 9, after V lost 1 base and J lost 5 bases. CDR3 length: 16 residues. This CDR3 is CASSLDSRGLGTEAFF. The CDR3 bases are TGTGCCAGCAGCTTAGACTCCAGGGGGCTGGGGACTGAAGCTTTCTTT.

Remarks on this clone: Compared with germline, one end of the junction differs, possibly owing to a read error. The chain joins TRBV7-2 to TRBJ1-2; the D gene is possibly TRBD1 (5 bases). The length of the CDR3 is 13 residues. Germline V gene lookup returns CDR1 SGHTA and CDR2 FQGNSA. The CDR3 coding sequence is TGTGCCAGCAGCTTAGGCGGATCGACAGTTTCCTTCTTC. Protein: CASSLGGSTVSFF.

The gene calls are TRBV9 and TRBJ2-6, with 7 bases aligning to TRBD2. CDR1 SGDLS and CDR2 YYNGEE come from the germline V gene. The CDR3 sequence is 16 residues long. The J segment lost 2 bases and the V segment lost 4 bases, leaving 6 bases of the junction unmatched. This CDR3 is CASSPDGGAGANVLTF. In nucleotides, the CDR3 is TGTGCCAGCAGCCCAGATGGGGGGGCTGGGGCCAACGTCCTGACTTTC. The variable domain in full, completed from reference TRBV9 and TRBJ2-6, reads DSGVTQTPKHLITATGQRVTLRCSPRSGDLSVYWYQQSLDQGLQFLIQYYNGEERAKGNILERFSAQQFPDLHSELNLSSLELGDSALYFCASSPDGGAGANVLTFGAGSRLTVL.

This sequence joins TRBV11-1 and TRBJ1-6; 8 bases fit TRBD1. The trim removed 3 bases at V and 7 bases at J, leaving 2 bases unmatched. The CDR3 is 14 amino acids. Germline loops: CDR1 SGHAT, CDR2 FQDESV (reference sequence). The CDR3, as DNA: TGTGCCAGCAGCTTCCGACAGGGGAATTCACCCCTCCACTTT. Its translation: CASSFRQGNSPLHF.

The genes are TRBV2 and TRBJ1-5, with D tentatively TRBD1 (5 bases). With 7 bases removed from V and 4 bases from J, the gap between germline ends came to 14 bases. Germline assignment: CDR1 SNHLY and CDR2 FYNNEI. There are 14 residues in the CDR3. The chain's CDR3 is CASIKDRSNQPQHF. DNA for the CDR3: TGTGCCAGCATTAAAGACAGATCTAATCAGCCCCAGCATTTT.

The chain couples TRBV11-2 to TRBJ2-3; 8 bases match TRBD2. Trimming at V came to 1 base and at J to 5 bases, leaving 5 bases not matched to a gene. The CDR3 spans 15 residues. Germline-derived CDR1 and CDR2 are SGHAT and FQNNGV. CDR3 residues: CASSLGAGGVDTQYF. The CDR3 DNA reads as TGTGCCAGCAGCTTAGGGGCGGGGGGAGTAGATACGCAGTATTTT.

V and J are TRBV30 and TRBJ2-7; a weak D match, TRBD1 (5 bases). The CDR3 runs 11 residues. Germline values: CDR1 GTSNPN, CDR2 SVGIG (reference sequence). V lost 3 bases and J 6 bases, leaving 9 bases between the germline ends. CDR3 region: CAWRDNTEQYF. The CDR3 DNA sequence: TGTGCCTGGAGGGACAATACCGAGCAGTACTTC. Full variable domain (missing parts from reference TRBV30 and TRBJ2-7): SQTIHQWPATLVQPVGSPLSLECTVEGTSNPNLYWYRQAAGRGLQLLFYSVGIGQISSEVPQNLSASRPQDRQFILSSKKLLLSDSGFYLCAWRDNTEQYFGPGTRLTVT.

This clone was counted only a few times. This chain joins TRBV7-2 and TRBJ1-3; no clear D. The CDR3 totals 15 residues. Germline assignment: CDR1 SGHTA and CDR2 FQGNSA. V shed 0 bases and J shed 2 bases, with 8 bases lying between them. CDR3 amino acids: CASSLAIATGNTIYF. CDR3 coding DNA: TGTGCCAGCAGCTTAGCGATTGCGACTGGAAACACCATATATTTT.

The chain carries TRBV9 and TRBJ2-1, with TRBD2 matching over 8 bases. CDR3 length: 15 amino acids. Germline V gene data show CDR1 as SGDLS and CDR2 as YYNGEE. V gave up 0 bases and J gave up 8 bases; unmatched junction bases: 7. The DNA for the CDR3 is TGTGCCAGCAGCGTAGGATCGGGGGGGCCTGATGAGCAGTTCTTC. It is translated as CASSVGSGGPDEQFF.

V gene TRBV4-1 combines with J gene TRBJ1-4; no definite D call. V was shortened by 1 base and J by 0 bases, with 12 bases between the two germline ends. CDR3 length: 17 amino acids. CDR1 is MGHRA, CDR2 YSYEKL, per germline. The CDR3 sequence: CASSQAIPRSTNEKLFF. The DNA of the CDR3 is TGCGCCAGCAGCCAAGCAATCCCGCGCTCAACTAATGAAAAACTGTTTTTT.

CDR3 in amino acids: CAWSVSRDTGELFF. CDR3 coding DNA: TGTGCCTGGAGTGTATCCCGGGACACCGGGGAGCTGTTTTTT. The V gene is TRBV30, the J gene TRBJ2-2; D is undetermined. The CDR3 has 14 amino acids. Germline CDR1 GTSNPN, CDR2 SVGIG (reference sequence). The ends were cut back, 0 bases at V and 3 bases at J, with 8 bases in the middle.